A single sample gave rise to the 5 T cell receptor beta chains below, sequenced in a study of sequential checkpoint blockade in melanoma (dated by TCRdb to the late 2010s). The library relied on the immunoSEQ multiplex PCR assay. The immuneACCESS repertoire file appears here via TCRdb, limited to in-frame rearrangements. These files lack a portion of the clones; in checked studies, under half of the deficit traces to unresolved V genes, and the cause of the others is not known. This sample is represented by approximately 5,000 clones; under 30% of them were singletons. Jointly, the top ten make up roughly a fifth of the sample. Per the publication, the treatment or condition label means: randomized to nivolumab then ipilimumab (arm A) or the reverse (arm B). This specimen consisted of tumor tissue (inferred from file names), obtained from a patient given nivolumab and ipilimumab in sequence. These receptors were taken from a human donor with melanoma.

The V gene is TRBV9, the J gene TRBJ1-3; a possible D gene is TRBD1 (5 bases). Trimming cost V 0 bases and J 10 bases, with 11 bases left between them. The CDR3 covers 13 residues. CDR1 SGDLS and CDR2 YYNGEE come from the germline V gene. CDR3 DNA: TGTGCCAGCAGCGTAGCGGAGGGGAGGACCATATATTTT. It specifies CASSVAEGRTIYF.

The CDR3 DNA reads as TGTGCCAGCAATCAGGGGCCCTACGAGCAGTACTTC. Translated, it gives CASNQGPYEQYF. The chain uses TRBV28 and TRBJ2-7; D may be TRBD1 (6 bases). Between the trimmed V and J ends, which lost 7 bases and 2 bases, there was a span of 9 bases. This CDR3 is 12 amino acids long. The germline V gene has CDR1 MDHEN and CDR2 SYDVKM.

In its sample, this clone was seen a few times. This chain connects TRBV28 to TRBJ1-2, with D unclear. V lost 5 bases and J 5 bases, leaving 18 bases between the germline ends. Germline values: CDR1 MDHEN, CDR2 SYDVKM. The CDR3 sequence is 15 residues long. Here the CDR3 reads CASSESRGLVYGYTF. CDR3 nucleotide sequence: TGTGCCAGCAGTGAATCCCGCGGGCTAGTGTATGGCTACACCTTC.

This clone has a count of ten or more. The CDR3 is CASSLDRGPYGYTF. The CDR3 coding sequence is TGTGCCAGCAGCTTAGACAGGGGGCCCTATGGCTACACCTTC. The chain combines TRBV11-3 with TRBJ1-2, with 8 nucleotides matching TRBD1. This CDR3 is 14 amino acids long. In germline, CDR1 is SGHNT, CDR2 YENEEA. Trimming took 0 bases from V and 4 from J; bases not matched to a gene: 1. Looking up the rest from reference TRBV11-3 and TRBJ1-2 gives the full variable domain: EAGVVQSPRYKIIEKKQPVAFWCNPISGHNTLYWYLQNLGQGPELLIRYENEEAVDDSQLPKDRFSAERLKGVDSTLKIQPAELGDSAVYLCASSLDRGPYGYTFGSGTRLTVV.

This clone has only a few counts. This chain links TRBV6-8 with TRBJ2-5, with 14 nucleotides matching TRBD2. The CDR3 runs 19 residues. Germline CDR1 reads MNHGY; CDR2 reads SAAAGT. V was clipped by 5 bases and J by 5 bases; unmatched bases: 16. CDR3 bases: TGTGCCAGCAGTACTCCGACTAGCGGGGGGGCAAGTTATAGGGAGACCCAGTACTTC. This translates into CASSTPTSGGASYRETQYF.